This TCR beta chain is from a study of CXCR3-negative and CXCR3-positive naive CD8 T cells. Points from the study as a whole: Surface CD5 was comparable between naive subsets; TCR strength was inferred from TRB CDR3 properties. Cryopreservation partially lowered CXCR3 expression, so most assays used fresh PBMCs. Compared with CXCR3-negative naive cells, CXCR3-positive naive cells showed more hydrophobic TRB CDR3s.

Regarding this clonotype: Its antigen is undetermined.

TRB cDNA libraries were made by UMI-labeled 5' RACE. TCRdb reanalyzed the 5' RACE reads and collapses them to one entry per CDR3 protein, without DNA. This sample's table has over 100,000 distinct CDR3 sequences. There are 17 residues in the CDR3. Naive CD8+ T cells were CD45RO-CCR7+CD27+CD95-. The specimen was naive CXCR3+ CD8+ T cells from blood. Subset: CD45RO-CCR7+CD27+CD95- naive CD8+ T cells expressing CXCR3 (TNR3+). The chain recombines TRBV12-3 or TRBV12-4 with TRBJ2-5; there is no DNA to check the TCRdb D call of TRBD2. The source is a human donor in good health. Some clones in this sample may be carry-over from other donors' samples. The CDR3: CASSGSASGSFQETQYF.